A selection of T cell receptor beta chains follows, all from one sample in a study of blood T cell repertoires in COVID-19. Some clones are missing from TCRdb's copy, which holds only in-frame ones; the method was immunoSEQ multiplex PCR. The sample carries 250,000 to 350,000 clones, roughly 87% recorded once. The specimen was peripheral blood. All receptors come from a woman between 50 and 59 years old who had recovered from COVID-19. CDR3s include the opening cysteine and the closing phenylalanine or tryptophan.

v_call cdr3_length cdr3_aa
TRBV10-3 19 CAISGEGTSGIRSYNEQFF
TRBV7-9 16 CASSPVGAGGTDTQYF
TRBV5-1 13 CASSLSGFTEAFF
TRBV30 13 CAWSGLVWNEQFF
TRBV13 15 CASSLGQGEGYGYTF
TRBV5-1 12 CASTQGGGELFF
TRBV4-1 17 CASSPVPKAGAYNEQFF
TRBV11-1 15 CASSLGDNLYTEAFF
TRBV30 12 CAWSDRAYGYTF
TRBV3-1/TRBV3-2 15 CASSQGGAGSHEQYF
TRBV30 13 CAWSPINRGEQYF
TRBV19 16 CASRNSGTGPQNIQYF
TRBV19 14 CASMPRGLNYGYTF
TRBV6-2/TRBV6-3 15 CASSYSSGSLDEQFF
TRBV29-1 18 CSVAGSREMGPGANVLTF
TRBV10-3 14 CAISEPGVQETQYF
TRBV6-5 15 CASSYGGLRNYGYTF
TRBV27 15 CASSLRVQGPHEQYF
TRBV6-6 14 CASSYLGAGTEAFF
TRBV7-2 16 CASSLGASGRGETQYF
TRBV5-4 13 CASSPGGFYEQYF
TRBV5-1 16 CASSRGWDWSTDTQYF
TRBV18 14 CASSRREGPNEQFF
TRBV5-4 14 CASSLAGGGTEAFF
TRBV19 14 CASSIYIGAPEAFF
TRBV9 14 CASSVAVGAGELFF
TRBV20-1 11 CSASRTGEAFF
TRBV5-4 14 CASSSGGRQETQYF
TRBV10-3 14 CAIGGLGAGEKLFF
TRBV5-1 14 CASRPGTAVYEQYF
TRBV5-1 13 CASSLGQGREQYF
TRBV19 14 CASSMNRGIYGYTF
TRBV6-5 14 CASSYDPVRTEAFF
TRBV7-2 13 CASSFAGSTEAFF
TRBV7-2 16 CASRSTSGRAYNEQFF
TRBV9 15 CASSVVPGQGSTIYF
TRBV30 14 CAWSASGRGWGYTF
TRBV5-5 15 CASSEGGTGGYGYTF
TRBV11-2 14 CASSPTKAYNEQFF
TRBV30 14 CAWKFLGENYGYTF
TRBV18 17 CASSPVGGHRGTDTQYF
TRBV11-2 16 CASSLAWGVKLTEAFF
TRBV7-2 17 CASSLRWDRVSGNTIYF
TRBV6-5 14 CASSIQGDRYEQYF
TRBV27 19 CATRPLFDWTSGSQETQYF
TRBV18 17 CASSPPGRAADGSEAFF
TRBV30 11 CAWSVQDEQYF